The 16 T cell receptor beta chains below all came from one sample that was sequenced in a study of response to subunit inactivated influenza vaccine. Each CDR3 protein is one row after TCRdb ran MiXCR on the RT-PCR reads. The table includes a few hundred thousand distinct CDR3 sequences, less than 15% detected once. Sequenced material: PBMCs from blood, taken about 11 days after vaccination. The receptors come from a man aged 50 or older who received an inactivated influenza vaccine.

This clonotype appeared a few times. This rearrangement joins TRBV5-1 to TRBJ2-7; the D is unclear. The V gene's germline CDR1 is SGHRS and CDR2 YFSETQ. This CDR3 has 15 residues. Trimming removed 0 bases from V and 1 base from J, with 11 bases in between. DNA for the CDR3: TGCGCCAGCAGCTTGGGGAAACTCGAATCCTACGAGCAGTACTTC. The encoded protein is CASSLGKLESYEQYF.

This clonotype was seen repeatedly, ten times or more. The chain joins TRBV24-1 to TRBJ2-5; the D is unclear. V shed 4 bases and J shed 5 bases, with 16 bases lying between them. The CDR3 sequence is 15 residues long. Germline V gene sequence: CDR1 KGHDR, CDR2 SFDVKD. The CDR3 region has the DNA TGTGCCACCAGTGACCGTGGAAGGGATCTGGAGACCCAGTACTTC. As protein: CATSDRGRDLETQYF.

This clonotype was detected a few times. V and J are TRBV11-2 and TRBJ2-7; D ambiguous. Trimming removed 5 bases at V and 6 bases at J, with 14 bases between. Germline CDR1 is SGHAT and CDR2 is FQNNGV. The CDR3 loop spans 13 amino acids. CDR3 loop: CASSRSLGSEQYF. CDR3 nucleotides: TGTGCCAGCAGCCGCTCCTTAGGCTCCGAGCAGTACTTC.

The sample holds a few counts of this clonotype. CDR3 in amino acids: CASSPGGVFGTDTQYF. In DNA form, the CDR3 reads TGTGCCAGCAGCCCCGGAGGGGTATTTGGCACAGATACGCAGTATTTT. V and J are TRBV5-4 and TRBJ2-3; possibly TRBD2 for D (6 bases). Germline CDR1 SGHNT, CDR2 YYREEE (reference sequence). This CDR3 is built from 16 residues. The ends were cut back, 4 bases at V and 1 base at J, with 16 bases in the middle.

This clonotype was found a few times. The CDR3 reads CASSQTGDGNTIYF. CDR3 sequence (DNA): TGTGCCAGCAGCCAAACAGGGGACGGAAACACCATATATTTT. This chain connects TRBV14 to TRBJ1-3; 7 bases are shared with TRBD1. J was trimmed by 4 bases and V by 2 bases; bases with no gene match: 2. This CDR3 comprises 14 residues. Germline CDR1 is SGHDN and CDR2 is FVKESK.

This clonotype has only a few counts. The chain links TRBV7-9 to TRBJ2-7; D gene uncertain. The CDR3 sequence is 12 residues long. V lost 4 bases to trimming and J lost 4 bases, with 8 bases between them. Germline assignment: CDR1 SEHNR and CDR2 FQNEAQ (reference sequence). CDR3 in amino acids: CASSYGRYEQYF. CDR3 nucleotides: TGTGCCAGCAGCTACGGACGTTACGAGCAGTACTTC.

A note on this clonotype: One junction end disagrees with the germline gene, perhaps due to a read error. The chain combines TRBV12-3 or TRBV12-4 with TRBJ2-5; D unresolved. The CDR3 spans 15 residues. DNA for the CDR3: TGTGCCAGCAGTTTAAGGCAGCAAGGCCAAGGGACCCAGTACTTC. Protein product: CASSLRQQGQGTQYF.

This clonotype has a count of ten or more. V usage is TRBV11-2 and J usage is TRBJ2-3, with 11 bases lining up with TRBD2. There are 15 residues in the CDR3. CDR1 SGHAT and CDR2 FQNNGV come from the germline V gene. Trimming removed 4 bases from V and 10 bases from J; junction bases left unmatched: 10. Written as DNA, the CDR3 is TGTGCCAGCAGCTCGAGACTAGCGGGGCCTTGGGCGCAGTATTTT. Residues: CASSSRLAGPWAQYF.

This clonotype has a handful of counts. The chain uses TRBV15 and TRBJ2-4; D possibly matches TRBD1 or TRBD2 (7 bases each). Trimming took off 1 base at V and 8 bases at J, with 15 bases between the two ends. CDR1 is LNHNV and CDR2 is YYDKDF in the germline V gene (reference sequence). CDR3 length: 15 residues. CDR3: CATSRAYRGGDIQYF. CDR3 nucleotide sequence: TGTGCCACCAGCAGAGCCTACAGGGGAGGGGACATTCAGTACTTC. The variable domain in full, completed from reference TRBV15 and TRBJ2-4, reads DAMVIQNPRYQVTQFGKPVTLSCSQTLNHNVMYWYQQKSSQAPKLLFHYYDKDFNNEADTPDNFQSRRPNTSFCFLDIRSPGLGDTAMYLCATSRAYRGGDIQYFGAGTRLSVL.

This clonotype was seen more than once but under ten times. The V and J genes are TRBV6-1 and TRBJ2-7; TRBD1 is a possible D gene (6 bases). Trimming pared 6 bases from V and 3 bases from J, leaving 21 bases between. This CDR3 has 16 amino acids. The germline gives CDR1 MNHNS, CDR2 SASEGT. In DNA, the CDR3 is TGTGCCAGCAGAAAGGGGCAGGGGCAGGGTTTCTACGAGCAGTACTTC. Translated, it gives CASRKGQGQGFYEQYF.

In its sample, this clonotype was seen a few times. The chain employs TRBV20-1 and TRBJ2-1, with a tentative D call TRBD1 (5 bases). The CDR3 has 13 amino acids. Germline V gene sequence: CDR1 DFQATT, CDR2 SNEGSKA (reference sequence). V was cut by 5 bases and J by 4 bases, with 12 bases left in between. The CDR3 nucleotides are TGCAGTGCTGGCCACGACAGATACAATGAGCAGTTCTTC. This sequence encodes CSAGHDRYNEQFF.

This clonotype was seen a handful of times. The chain is built from TRBV12-3 or TRBV12-4 and TRBJ2-1; no firm D call. The CDR3 consists of 12 residues. V lost 5 bases and J 6 bases, leaving 8 bases between the germline ends. The CDR3 DNA reads TGTGCCAGCAGTCTCTCCCGCAATGAGCAGTTCTTC. This translates into CASSLSRNEQFF.

There are many counts of this clonotype. The chain carries TRBV28 and TRBJ2-2; tentative D call: TRBD2 (6 bases). Trimming stripped 2 bases from V and 0 bases from J, with 10 bases between. Germline CDR1 is MDHEN and CDR2 is SYDVKM. This CDR3 region has 16 residues. The CDR3 region is CASSLGRGANTGELFF. The CDR3 DNA is TGTGCCAGCAGTTTAGGGCGCGGGGCGAACACCGGGGAGCTGTTTTTT.

This clonotype was detected only a few times. The chain joins TRBV20-1 to TRBJ2-2; D perhaps matches TRBD2 (6 bases). CDR1 is DFQATT and CDR2 is SNEGSKA in the germline V gene (reference sequence). The CDR3 length is 14 residues. V dropped 3 bases and J dropped 6 bases, with 14 bases sitting between them. The CDR3 DNA sequence: TGCAGTGCTAGCGGGAGAGGTGCCGCCGGGGAGCTGTTTTTT. Amino acid sequence: CSASGRGAAGELFF.

This clonotype was seen at least ten times. The chain carries TRBV18 and TRBJ2-7; 8 bases line up with TRBD2. Unmatched junction bases numbered 8, after V lost 6 bases and J lost 4 bases. Per germline, CDR1 KGHSH and CDR2 LQKENI. The length of the CDR3 is 14 residues. DNA for the CDR3: TGTGCCAGCTCGTCGACTAGCGAAGGGTACGAGCAGTACTTC. Its translation: CASSSTSEGYEQYF.

This clonotype has just a few counts. This sequence joins TRBV29-1 and TRBJ2-7; D is possibly TRBD1 (6 bases). The germline gives CDR1 SQVTM, CDR2 ANQGSEA. V gave up 4 bases and J gave up 0 bases, with 13 bases separating them. The CDR3 has 14 residues. The CDR3 protein is CSVVTGQASYEQYF. For the CDR3, the DNA is TGCAGCGTTGTTACAGGGCAGGCCTCCTACGAGCAGTACTTC.